The next 9 T cell receptor beta chains were all read from a single sample in a study of breast tumors, draining lymph nodes, adjacent tissues. Axillary draining lymph nodes of breast cancer patients supplied the node samples. TCRdb processed the multiplex PCR reads anew with MiXCR; each CDR3 protein has one entry. This sample has some 120,000 distinct CDR3 sequences, with 21% found just once. Sequencing was carried out using axillary lymph node tissue. Source of these receptors: a female donor with breast cancer. Some clones in this sample may be carry-over from other donors' samples.

Worth noting for this clonotype: Being one base from a much bigger clone, this may be a read error. This chain uses TRBV4-2 with TRBJ1-2; D ambiguous. CDR3 length: 13 amino acids. CDR1 is LGHNA and CDR2 is YNFKEQ in the germline V gene. The CDR3 here is CASTQNGRDGHTF. The CDR3 DNA reads TGTGCCAGCACCCAGAACGGCCGGGATGGCCACACCTTC.

In regard to this clonotype: This may be a read error, as it is one base from a much larger clone. The V call is TRBV20-1, the J call TRBJ2-7; D gene ambiguous. Germline V lookup: CDR1 DFQATT, CDR2 SNEGSKA (reference sequence). The CDR3 runs to 12 residues. The CDR3 is CSARPDSHEQYF. In nucleotides, the CDR3 is TGCAGTGCTAGGCCCGACTCCCACGAGCAGTACTTC.

This clonotype has ten or more counts. The rearrangement links TRBV5-8 to TRBJ2-2; the D is unclear. Trimming cost V 1 base and J 1 base, with 8 bases left between them. This CDR3 region has 15 residues. Germline loops: CDR1 SGHTS, CDR2 YDEGEE. For the CDR3, the DNA is TGTGCCAGCAGCTTGTTGGCAGGGAACACCGGGGAGCTGTTTTTT. This codes for CASSLLAGNTGELFF.

At least ten counts were recorded for this clonotype. The gene calls are TRBV4-1 and TRBJ2-3; 12 nucleotides agree with TRBD2. The CDR3 is made up of 17 amino acids. The germline V gene encodes CDR1 MGHRA and CDR2 YSYEKL. The ends lost 6 bases at V and 5 bases at J; junction bases unmatched: 12. DNA of the CDR3: TGCGCCAGCAGTCTTGTCTCGACTAGCGGGAGAGAAGATACGCAGTATTTT. Amino acids: CASSLVSTSGREDTQYF.

The chain couples TRBV19 to TRBJ1-3; 7 bases map to TRBD1. Losses at the gene ends were 5 bases for V and 0 bases for J; bases not matched to a gene: 13. Germline-derived CDR1 and CDR2 are LNHDA and SQIVND (reference sequence). The CDR3 length is 18 residues. In DNA, the CDR3 is TGTGCCAGTAGTTCCCACCTGCCCGGGACAGCCTCTGGAAACACCATATATTTT. As protein: CASSSHLPGTASGNTIYF.

This clonotype appeared many times. This sequence joins TRBV6-4 and TRBJ2-7; 10 bases match TRBD1. Trimming took 11 bases from V and 5 from J; bases not matched to a gene: 15. CDR1 and CDR2 from the germline V gene are MRHNA and SNTAGT. The CDR3 covers 15 residues. CDR3 in DNA: TGTGCCGGGCAAGGCGGGCCGGACAGGGGGGACGAGCAGTACTTC. Protein: CAGQGGPDRGDEQYF.

This clonotype was detected many times. This rearrangement joins TRBV6-1 to TRBJ2-3; 9 positions match TRBD1. This CDR3 is 14 amino acids long. Germline V gene data show CDR1 as MNHNS and CDR2 as SASEGT. Trimming took 9 bases from V and 0 from J; bases not matched to a gene: 4. CDR3 sequence: CASTGGTSTDTQYF. CDR3 DNA sequence: TGTGCCAGTACAGGGGGCACAAGCACAGATACGCAGTATTTT.

This clonotype was recorded a few times. The V gene is TRBV19, the J gene TRBJ2-4, with TRBD1 identical over 7 bases. Trimming took 1 base from V and 8 from J; bases not matched to a gene: 5. CDR1 and CDR2 (germline): LNHDA, SQIVND (reference sequence). The CDR3 has 14 amino acids. The CDR3: CASSIGLGQDIQYF. CDR3 coding DNA: TGTGCCAGTAGTATAGGCCTCGGACAGGACATTCAGTACTTC.

This clonotype was found once. The chain employs TRBV12-3 or TRBV12-4 and TRBJ2-7; D gene unclear. This CDR3 has 12 amino acids. V was trimmed by 4 bases and J by 4 bases, leaving 8 bases between them. The CDR3 DNA reads as TGTGCCAGCAGTTCAGGTTGGTACGAGCAGTACTTC. As protein: CASSSGWYEQYF.